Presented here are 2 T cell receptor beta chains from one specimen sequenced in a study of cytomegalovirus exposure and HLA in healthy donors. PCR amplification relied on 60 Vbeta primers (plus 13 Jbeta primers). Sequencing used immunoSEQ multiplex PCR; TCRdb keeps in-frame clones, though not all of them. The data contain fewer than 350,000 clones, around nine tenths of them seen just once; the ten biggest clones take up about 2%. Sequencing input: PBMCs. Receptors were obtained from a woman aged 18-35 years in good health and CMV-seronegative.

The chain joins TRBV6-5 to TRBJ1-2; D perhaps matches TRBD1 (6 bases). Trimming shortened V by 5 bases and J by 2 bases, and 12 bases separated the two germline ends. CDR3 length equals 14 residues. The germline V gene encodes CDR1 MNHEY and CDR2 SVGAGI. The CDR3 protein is CASSPYRVNYGYTF. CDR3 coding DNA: TGTGCCAGCAGTCCATACAGGGTCAACTATGGCTACACCTTC.

The CDR3 region is CASSPFRGPAETQYF. In DNA, the CDR3 is TGCGCCAGCAGCCCGTTTAGGGGGCCTGCGGAGACCCAGTACTTC. This chain uses TRBV4-1 with TRBJ2-5, with 7 bases matching TRBD1. Germline CDR1 MGHRA, CDR2 YSYEKL. The CDR3 is 15 amino acids. J lost 5 bases, V lost 4 bases, and 10 bases had no gene match.